This T cell receptor beta chain was sequenced in a study of blood T cell repertoires in COVID-19. Study summary: Donors in the United States, Italy and Spain gave samples during acute or convalescent COVID-19.

The study drew participants aged about 18 to 89 years from fewer than 30 US areas. Cohort allocation depended upon clinical history that participants reported. The V and J ends lost 4 bases and 0 bases, in that order; junction bases with no gene match: 2. Germline V gene data show CDR1 as SGHNT and CDR2 as YYREEE (reference sequence). The CDR3 is 15 residues long. The authors' processing: Nucleated cell counts were estimated from reference gene primer amplification. The data were produced by immunoSEQ multiplex PCR, yet TCRdb's version contains in-frame clones alone and is incomplete. The V and J calls and clone size are taken from that table; D and trimming were inferred from the DNA. The data hold some 300,000 clones, with 85% to 90% observed a single time.

The chain is built from TRBV5-4 and TRBJ2-3; TRBD2 matches 10 bases. The sequence came from a woman younger than 30 with acute COVID-19. Sequencing was carried out using PBMCs or T cells enriched from blood (not recorded which). The CDR3 region is CASSPTSGSTDTQYF. The DNA for the CDR3 is TGTGCCAGCAGCCCGACTAGCGGGAGCACAGATACGCAGTATTTT.